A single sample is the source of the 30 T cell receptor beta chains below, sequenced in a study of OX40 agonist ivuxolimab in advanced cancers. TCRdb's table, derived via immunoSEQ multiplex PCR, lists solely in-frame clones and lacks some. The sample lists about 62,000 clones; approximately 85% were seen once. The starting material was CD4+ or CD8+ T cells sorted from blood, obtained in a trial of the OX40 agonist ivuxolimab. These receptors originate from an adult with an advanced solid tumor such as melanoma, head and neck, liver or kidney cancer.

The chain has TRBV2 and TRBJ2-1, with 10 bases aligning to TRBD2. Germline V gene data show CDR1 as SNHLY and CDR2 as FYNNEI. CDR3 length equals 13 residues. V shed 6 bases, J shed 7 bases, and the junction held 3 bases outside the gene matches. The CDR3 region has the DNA TGTGCCAGCAGCGCACTAGCGGGGAATGAGCAGTTCTTC. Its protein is CASSALAGNEQFF.

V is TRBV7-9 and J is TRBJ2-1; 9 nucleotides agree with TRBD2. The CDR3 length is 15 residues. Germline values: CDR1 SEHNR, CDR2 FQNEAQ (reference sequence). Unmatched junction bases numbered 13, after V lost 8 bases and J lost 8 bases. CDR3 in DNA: TGTGCCAGCGGGAGCTCTAGCGGGGCCTGGGATGAGCAGTTCTTC. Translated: CASGSSSGAWDEQFF.

The CDR3 DNA follows: TGCAGCGTTGAGGGGTTAGCGGCACTCTCCTACAATGAGCAGTTCTTC. The encoded protein is CSVEGLAALSYNEQFF. The rearrangement links TRBV29-1 to TRBJ2-1, with D maybe TRBD2 (6 bases). The CDR3 is 16 residues long. Trimming stripped 3 bases from V and 0 bases from J, with 15 bases between. CDR1 is SQVTM, CDR2 ANQGSEA, per germline.

The CDR3 region has the DNA TGTGCCAGTAGTATAGACGGGACTAGCGGGAGCCGCGAGCAGTACTTC. This codes for CASSIDGTSGSREQYF. The rearrangement joins TRBV19 to TRBJ2-7; 14 bases align to TRBD2. V lost 0 bases and J lost 6; bases outside the gene matches: 4. Germline V CDR1 and CDR2: LNHDA, SQIVND (reference sequence). The CDR3 length is 16 residues.

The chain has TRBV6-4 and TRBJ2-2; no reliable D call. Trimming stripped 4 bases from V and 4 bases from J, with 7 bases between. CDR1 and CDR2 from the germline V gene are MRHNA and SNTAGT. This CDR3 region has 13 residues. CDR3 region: CASSAESTGELFF. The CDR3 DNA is TGTGCCAGCAGTGCTGAATCCACCGGGGAGCTGTTTTTT.

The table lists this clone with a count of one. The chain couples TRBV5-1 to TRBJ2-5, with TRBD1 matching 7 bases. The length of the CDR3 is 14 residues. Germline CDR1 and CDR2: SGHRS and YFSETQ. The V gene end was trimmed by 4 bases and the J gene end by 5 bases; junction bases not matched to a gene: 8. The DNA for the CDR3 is TGCGCCAGCAGCGTCGGACAGGAGCTGGAGACCCAGTACTTC. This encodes CASSVGQELETQYF.

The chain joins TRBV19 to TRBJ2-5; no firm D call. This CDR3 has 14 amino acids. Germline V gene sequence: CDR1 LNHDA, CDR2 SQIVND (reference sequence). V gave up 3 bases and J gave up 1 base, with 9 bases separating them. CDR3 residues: CASSMKPFQETQYF. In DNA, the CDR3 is TGTGCCAGTAGTATGAAGCCCTTCCAAGAGACCCAGTACTTC.

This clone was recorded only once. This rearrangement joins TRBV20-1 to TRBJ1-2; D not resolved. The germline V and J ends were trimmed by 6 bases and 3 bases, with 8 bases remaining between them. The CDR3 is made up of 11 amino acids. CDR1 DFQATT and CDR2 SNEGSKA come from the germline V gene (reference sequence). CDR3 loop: CSARRDYGYTF. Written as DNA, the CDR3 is TGCAGTGCCAGGCGAGACTATGGCTACACCTTC.

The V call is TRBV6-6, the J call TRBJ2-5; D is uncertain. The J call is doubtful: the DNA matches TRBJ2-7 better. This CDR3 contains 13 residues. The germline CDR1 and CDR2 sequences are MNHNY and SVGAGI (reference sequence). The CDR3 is CASSYSGIYEQYF. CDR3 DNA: TGTGCCAGCAGTTACTCGGGGATCTACGAGCAGTACTTC.

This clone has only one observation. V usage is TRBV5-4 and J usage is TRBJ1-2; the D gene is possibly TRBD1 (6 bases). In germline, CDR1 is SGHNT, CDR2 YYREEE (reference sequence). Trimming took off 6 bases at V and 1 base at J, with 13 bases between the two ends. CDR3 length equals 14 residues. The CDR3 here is CASKWTANNYGYTF. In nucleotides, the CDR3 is TGTGCCAGCAAATGGACAGCTAATAACTATGGCTACACCTTC.

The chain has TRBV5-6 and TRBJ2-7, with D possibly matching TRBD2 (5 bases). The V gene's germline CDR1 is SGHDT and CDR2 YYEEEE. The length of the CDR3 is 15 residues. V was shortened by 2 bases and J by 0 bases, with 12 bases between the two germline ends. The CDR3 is CASSFGFGNSYEQYF. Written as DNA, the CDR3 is TGTGCCAGCAGCTTCGGTTTCGGGAACTCCTACGAGCAGTACTTC.

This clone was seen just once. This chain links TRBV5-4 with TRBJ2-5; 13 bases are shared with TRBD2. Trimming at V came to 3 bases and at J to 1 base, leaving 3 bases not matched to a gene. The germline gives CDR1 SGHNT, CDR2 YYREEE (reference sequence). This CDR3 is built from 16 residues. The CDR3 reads CASSSGLAGTQETQYF. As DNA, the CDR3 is TGTGCCAGCAGCTCGGGACTAGCGGGAACCCAAGAGACCCAGTACTTC. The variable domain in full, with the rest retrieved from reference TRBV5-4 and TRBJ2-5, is ETGVTQSPTHLIKTRGQQVTLRCSSQSGHNTVSWYQQALGQGPQFIFQYYREEENGRGNFPPRFSGLQFPNYSSELNVNALELDDSALYLCASSSGLAGTQETQYFGPGTRLLVL.

The CDR3 loop is CASSLHRGSSNYGYTF. CDR3 nucleotide sequence: TGTGCCAGCAGTTTACATCGGGGCAGCTCTAACTATGGCTACACCTTC. The chain joins TRBV27 to TRBJ1-2; D is possibly TRBD1 (5 bases). The CDR3 contains 16 residues. Looked up from germline, CDR1 is MNHEY and CDR2 is SMNVEV (reference sequence). V was trimmed by 2 bases and J by 0 bases, leaving 13 bases between them.

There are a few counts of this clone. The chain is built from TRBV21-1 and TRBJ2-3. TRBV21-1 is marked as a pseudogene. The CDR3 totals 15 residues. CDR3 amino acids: CASSKGPVHTDTQYF. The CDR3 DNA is TGTGCCAGCAGCAAAGGGCCGGTGCACACAGATACGCAGTATTTT.

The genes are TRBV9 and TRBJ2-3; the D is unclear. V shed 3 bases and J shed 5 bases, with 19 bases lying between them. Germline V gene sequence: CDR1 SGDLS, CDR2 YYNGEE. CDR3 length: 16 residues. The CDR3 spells CASSASLLSNKDTQYF. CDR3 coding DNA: TGTGCCAGCAGCGCAAGCCTTCTGTCCAATAAAGATACGCAGTATTTT.

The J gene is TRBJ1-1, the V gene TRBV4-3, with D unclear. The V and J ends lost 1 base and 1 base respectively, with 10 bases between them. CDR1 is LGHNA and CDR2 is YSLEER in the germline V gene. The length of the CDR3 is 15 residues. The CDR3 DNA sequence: TGCGCCAGCAGCCAAGTCGGCCTCTCGAACACTGAAGCTTTCTTT. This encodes CASSQVGLSNTEAFF.

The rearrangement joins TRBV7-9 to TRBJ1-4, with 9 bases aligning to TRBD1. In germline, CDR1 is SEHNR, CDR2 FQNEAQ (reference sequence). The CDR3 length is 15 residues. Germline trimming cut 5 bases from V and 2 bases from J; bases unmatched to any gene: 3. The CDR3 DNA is TGTGCCAGCAGCCCCGACAGGGGGACTAATGAAAAACTGTTTTTT. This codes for CASSPDRGTNEKLFF.

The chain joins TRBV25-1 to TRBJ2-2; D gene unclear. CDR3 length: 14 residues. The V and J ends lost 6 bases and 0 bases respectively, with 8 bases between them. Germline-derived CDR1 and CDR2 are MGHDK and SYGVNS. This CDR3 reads CASRPQTNTGELFF. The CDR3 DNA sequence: TGTGCCAGCAGGCCTCAAACGAACACCGGGGAGCTGTTTTTT.

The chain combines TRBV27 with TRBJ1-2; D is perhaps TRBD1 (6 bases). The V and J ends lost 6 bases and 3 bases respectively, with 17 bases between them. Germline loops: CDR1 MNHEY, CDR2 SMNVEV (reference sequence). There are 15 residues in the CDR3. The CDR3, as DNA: TGTGCCAGCAGATCCGCGGGACACAATTACTATGGCTACACCTTC. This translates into CASRSAGHNYYGYTF.

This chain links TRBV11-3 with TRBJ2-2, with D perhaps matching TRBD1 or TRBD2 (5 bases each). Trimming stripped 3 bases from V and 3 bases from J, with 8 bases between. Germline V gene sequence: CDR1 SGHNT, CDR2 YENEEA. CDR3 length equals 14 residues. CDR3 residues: CASSFQGDTGELFF. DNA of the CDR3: TGTGCCAGCAGCTTCCAGGGAGACACCGGGGAGCTGTTTTTT.

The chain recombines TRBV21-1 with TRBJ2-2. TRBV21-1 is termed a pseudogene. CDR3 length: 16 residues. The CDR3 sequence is CASSTGTVLCTGELFF. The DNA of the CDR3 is TGTGCCAGCAGCACGGGGACGGTGCTTTGTACCGGGGAGCTGTTTTTT.

The DNA for the CDR3 is TGCAGCGTTGAAGGGGGGACTAGCGCCGATACGCAGTATTTT. It encodes CSVEGGTSADTQYF. The rearrangement joins TRBV29-1 to TRBJ2-3; 10 bases line up with TRBD2. The V gene end was trimmed by 1 base and the J gene end by 6 bases; junction bases not matched to a gene: 4. The CDR3 covers 14 residues. CDR1 is SQVTM and CDR2 is ANQGSEA in the germline V gene.

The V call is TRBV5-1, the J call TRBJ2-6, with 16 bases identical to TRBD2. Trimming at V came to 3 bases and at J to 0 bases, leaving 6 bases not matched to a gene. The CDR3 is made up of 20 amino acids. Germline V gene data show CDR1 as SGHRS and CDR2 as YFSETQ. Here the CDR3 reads CASSSGTSGGASSGANVLTF. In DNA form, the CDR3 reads TGCGCCAGCAGCTCCGGGACTAGCGGGGGGGCCTCCTCTGGGGCCAACGTCCTGACTTTC.

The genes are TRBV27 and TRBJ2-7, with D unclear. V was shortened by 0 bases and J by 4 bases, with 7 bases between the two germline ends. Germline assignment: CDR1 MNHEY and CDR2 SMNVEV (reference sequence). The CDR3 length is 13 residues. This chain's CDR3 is CASSLSSYYEQYF. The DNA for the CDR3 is TGTGCCAGCAGTTTATCTTCGTATTACGAGCAGTACTTC.

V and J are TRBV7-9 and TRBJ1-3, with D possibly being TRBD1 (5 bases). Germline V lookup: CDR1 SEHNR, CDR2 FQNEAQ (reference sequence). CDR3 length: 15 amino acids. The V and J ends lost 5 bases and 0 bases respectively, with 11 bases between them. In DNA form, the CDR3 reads TGTGCCAGCAGCCCCGACGGGGCCTCTGGAAACACCATATATTTT. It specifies CASSPDGASGNTIYF.

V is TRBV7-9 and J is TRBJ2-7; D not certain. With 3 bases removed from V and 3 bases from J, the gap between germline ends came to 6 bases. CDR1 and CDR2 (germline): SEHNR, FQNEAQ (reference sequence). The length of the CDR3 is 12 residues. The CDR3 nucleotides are TGTGCCAGCAGCTTCACAAGCTACGAGCAGTACTTC. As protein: CASSFTSYEQYF.

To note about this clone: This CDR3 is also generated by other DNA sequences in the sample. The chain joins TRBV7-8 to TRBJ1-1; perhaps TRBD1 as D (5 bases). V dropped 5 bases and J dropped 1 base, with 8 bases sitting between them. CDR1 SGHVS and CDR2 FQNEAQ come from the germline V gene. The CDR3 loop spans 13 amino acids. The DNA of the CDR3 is TGTGCCAGCAGCCTAGGGGAGAACACTGAAGCTTTCTTT. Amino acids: CASSLGENTEAFF.

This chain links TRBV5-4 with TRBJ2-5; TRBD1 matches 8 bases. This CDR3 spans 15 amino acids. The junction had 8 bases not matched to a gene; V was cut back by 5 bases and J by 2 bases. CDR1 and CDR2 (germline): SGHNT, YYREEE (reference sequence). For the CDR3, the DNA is TGTGCCAGCAGTACTCGCAGACAGGGGCAAGAGACCCAGTACTTC. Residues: CASSTRRQGQETQYF.

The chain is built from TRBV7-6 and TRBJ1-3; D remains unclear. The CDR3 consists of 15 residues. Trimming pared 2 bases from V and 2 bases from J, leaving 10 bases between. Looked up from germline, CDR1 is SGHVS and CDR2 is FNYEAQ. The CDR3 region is CASSLLKQAGNTIYF. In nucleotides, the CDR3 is TGTGCCAGCAGCTTATTAAAGCAGGCTGGAAACACCATATATTTT.

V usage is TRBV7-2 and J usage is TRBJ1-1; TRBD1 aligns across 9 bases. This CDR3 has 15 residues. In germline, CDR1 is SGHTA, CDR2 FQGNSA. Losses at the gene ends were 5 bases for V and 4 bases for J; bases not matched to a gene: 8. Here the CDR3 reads CASSTDGTGITEAFF. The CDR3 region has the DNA TGTGCCAGCAGCACCGACGGGACAGGGATCACTGAAGCTTTCTTT.